The source of this TCR beta chain is a study of T-cell memory formation after mild COVID-19. About the study: Most TCR clusters belonged to a single donor.

The study, taken as a whole, reports: Memory from before infection featured some responding clones, which suggests cross-reactive memory joined. A second wave expanding day 15 to 37 was CD4+-biased; contracting clones were balanced. Contracting CD4+ clones sat mainly in CM and EM; CD8+ in EMRA.

MiXCR was run by TCRdb on the 5' RACE reads, yielding one entry per CDR3 protein. The repertoire has roughly 340,000 distinct CDR3 sequences, 20% to 25% of them found once; the top ten carry around 20%. The CDR3 is 14 residues long. CDR1 and CDR2 (germline): SGDLS, YYNGEE. V shed 2 bases, J shed 5 bases, and the junction held 4 bases outside the gene matches. As concerns this clonotype: Antigen: not known.

This receptor was obtained from a man between 18 and 29 years old who had mild COVID-19 (a few samples of this study predate the infection). Cell type and time point are not known. What was sequenced was PBMCs or a T cell subset sorted from them (not recorded which). The chain has TRBV9 and TRBJ2-5; 9 bases are shared with TRBD1. CDR3 coding DNA: TGTGCCAGCAGCGTGACACAGGGGGCTGAGACCCAGTACTTC. This gives the protein CASSVTQGAETQYF. The variable domain in full, with the rest retrieved from reference TRBV9 and TRBJ2-5, is DSGVTQTPKHLITATGQRVTLRCSPRSGDLSVYWYQQSLDQGLQFLIQYYNGEERAKGNILERFSAQQFPDLHSELNLSSLELGDSALYFCASSVTQGAETQYFGPGTRLLVL.